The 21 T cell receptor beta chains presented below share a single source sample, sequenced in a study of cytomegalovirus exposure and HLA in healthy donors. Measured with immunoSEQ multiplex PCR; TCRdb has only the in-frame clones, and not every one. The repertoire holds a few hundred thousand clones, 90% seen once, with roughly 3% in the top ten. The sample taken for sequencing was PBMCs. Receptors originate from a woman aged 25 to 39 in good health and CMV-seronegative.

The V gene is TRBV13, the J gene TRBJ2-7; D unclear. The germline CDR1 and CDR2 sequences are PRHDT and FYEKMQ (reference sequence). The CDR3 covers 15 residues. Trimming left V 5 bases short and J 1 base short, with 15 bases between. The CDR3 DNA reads TGTGCCAGCAGCCAGGTGGGGTTGGGGTCCTACGAGCAGTACTTC. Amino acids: CASSQVGLGSYEQYF.

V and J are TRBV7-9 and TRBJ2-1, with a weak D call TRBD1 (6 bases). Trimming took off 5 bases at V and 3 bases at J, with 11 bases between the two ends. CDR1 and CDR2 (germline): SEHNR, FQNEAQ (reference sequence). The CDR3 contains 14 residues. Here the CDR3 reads CASSRRDNYNEQFF. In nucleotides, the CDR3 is TGTGCCAGCAGCAGACGGGACAACTACAATGAGCAGTTCTTC.

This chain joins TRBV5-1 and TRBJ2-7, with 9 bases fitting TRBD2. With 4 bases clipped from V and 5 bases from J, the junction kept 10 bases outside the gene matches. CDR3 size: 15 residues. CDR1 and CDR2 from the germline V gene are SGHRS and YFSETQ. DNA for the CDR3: TGCGCCAGCAGCACCCCCGGGACTAGCCTTGACGAGCAGTACTTC. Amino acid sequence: CASSTPGTSLDEQYF.

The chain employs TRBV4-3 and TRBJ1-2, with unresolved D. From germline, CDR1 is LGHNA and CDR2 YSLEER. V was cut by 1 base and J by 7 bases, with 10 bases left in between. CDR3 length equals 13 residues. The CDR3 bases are TGCGCCAGCAGCCAAGTCCTACAGTCTGGCTACACCTTC. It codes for CASSQVLQSGYTF.

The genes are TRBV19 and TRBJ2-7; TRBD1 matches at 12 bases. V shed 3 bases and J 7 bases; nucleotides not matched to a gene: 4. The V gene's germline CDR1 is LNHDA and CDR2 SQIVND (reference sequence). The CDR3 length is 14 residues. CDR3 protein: CASSMGQGAREQYF. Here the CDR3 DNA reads TGTGCCAGTAGTATGGGACAGGGGGCGCGGGAGCAGTACTTC.

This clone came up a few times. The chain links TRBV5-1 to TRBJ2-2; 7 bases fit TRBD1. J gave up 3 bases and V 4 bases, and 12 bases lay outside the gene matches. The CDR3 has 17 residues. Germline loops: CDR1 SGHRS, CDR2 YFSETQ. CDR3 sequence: CASSLTSYRGDTGELFF. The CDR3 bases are TGCGCCAGCAGCCTGACGTCATACAGGGGAGACACCGGGGAGCTGTTTTTT.

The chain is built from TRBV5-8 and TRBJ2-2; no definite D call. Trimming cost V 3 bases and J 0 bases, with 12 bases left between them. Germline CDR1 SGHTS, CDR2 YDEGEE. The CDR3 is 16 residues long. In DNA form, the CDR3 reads TGTGCCAGCAGCTCATCACTAACATCGAACACCGGGGAGCTGTTTTTT. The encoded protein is CASSSSLTSNTGELFF.

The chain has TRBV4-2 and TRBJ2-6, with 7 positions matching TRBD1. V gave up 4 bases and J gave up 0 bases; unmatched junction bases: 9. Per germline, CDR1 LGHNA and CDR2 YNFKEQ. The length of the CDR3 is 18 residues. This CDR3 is CASSPGGSESSGANVLTF. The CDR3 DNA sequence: TGTGCCAGCAGCCCAGGGGGTAGCGAGAGCTCTGGGGCCAACGTCCTGACTTTC.

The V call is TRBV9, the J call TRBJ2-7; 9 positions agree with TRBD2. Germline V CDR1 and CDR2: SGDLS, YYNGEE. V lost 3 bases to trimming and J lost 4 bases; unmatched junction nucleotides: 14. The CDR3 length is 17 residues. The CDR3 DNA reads TGTGCCAGCAGCGCCGAGGGGCGGGAGGGCCCCTCGTACGAGCAGTACTTC. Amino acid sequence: CASSAEGREGPSYEQYF.

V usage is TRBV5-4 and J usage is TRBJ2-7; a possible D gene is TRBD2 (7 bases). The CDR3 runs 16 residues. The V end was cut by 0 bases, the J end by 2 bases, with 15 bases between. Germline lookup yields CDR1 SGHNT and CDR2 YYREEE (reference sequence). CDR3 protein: CASSLAGGGGAYEQYF. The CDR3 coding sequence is TGTGCCAGCAGCTTGGCGGGGGGCGGGGGAGCCTACGAGCAGTACTTC.

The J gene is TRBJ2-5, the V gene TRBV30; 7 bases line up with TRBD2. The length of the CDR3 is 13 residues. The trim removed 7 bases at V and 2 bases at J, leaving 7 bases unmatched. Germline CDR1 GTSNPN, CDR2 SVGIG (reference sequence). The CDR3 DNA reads TGTGCCTCCCAAGCGGGACCTCAAGAGACCCAGTACTTC. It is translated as CASQAGPQETQYF.

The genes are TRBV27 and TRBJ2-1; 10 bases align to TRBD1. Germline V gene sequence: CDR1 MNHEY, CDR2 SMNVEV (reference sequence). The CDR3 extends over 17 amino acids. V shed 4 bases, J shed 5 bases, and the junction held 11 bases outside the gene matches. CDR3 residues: CASSSLRQGARNNEQFF. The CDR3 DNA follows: TGTGCCAGCAGTTCGCTCCGACAGGGGGCGCGCAACAATGAGCAGTTCTTC.

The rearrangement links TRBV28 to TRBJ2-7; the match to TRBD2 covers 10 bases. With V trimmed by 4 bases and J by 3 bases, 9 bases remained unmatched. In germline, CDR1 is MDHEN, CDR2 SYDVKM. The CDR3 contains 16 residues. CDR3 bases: TGTGCCAGCAGTTCCGTTCACACTAGCGGGAACTACGAGCAGTACTTC. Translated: CASSSVHTSGNYEQYF.

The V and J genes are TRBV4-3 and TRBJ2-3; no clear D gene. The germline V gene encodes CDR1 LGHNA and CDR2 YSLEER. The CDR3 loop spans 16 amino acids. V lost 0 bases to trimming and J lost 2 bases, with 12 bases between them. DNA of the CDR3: TGCGCCAGCAGCCAAGATGCACCTCCCCCCACAGATACGCAGTATTTT. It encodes CASSQDAPPPTDTQYF.

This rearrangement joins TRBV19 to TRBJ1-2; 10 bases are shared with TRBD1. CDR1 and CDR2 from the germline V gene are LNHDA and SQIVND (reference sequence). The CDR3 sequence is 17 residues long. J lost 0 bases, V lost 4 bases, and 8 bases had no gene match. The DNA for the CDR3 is TGTGCCAGTAGTAGACAGGGGGCCGACTTTACTAACTATGGCTACACCTTC. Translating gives CASSRQGADFTNYGYTF.

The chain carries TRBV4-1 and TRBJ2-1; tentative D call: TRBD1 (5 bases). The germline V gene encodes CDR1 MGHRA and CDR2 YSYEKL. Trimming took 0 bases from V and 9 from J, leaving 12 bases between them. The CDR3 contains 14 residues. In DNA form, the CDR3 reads TGCGCCAGCAGCCAAGATAGGGGCTTTCGTGAGCAGTTCTTC. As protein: CASSQDRGFREQFF.

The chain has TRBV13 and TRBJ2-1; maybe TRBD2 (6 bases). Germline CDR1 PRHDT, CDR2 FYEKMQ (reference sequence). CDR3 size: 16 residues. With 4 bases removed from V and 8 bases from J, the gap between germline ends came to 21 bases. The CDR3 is CASSSRGQSSTDEQFF. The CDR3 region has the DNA TGTGCCAGCAGCTCGCGGGGCCAGTCGTCTACAGATGAGCAGTTCTTC.

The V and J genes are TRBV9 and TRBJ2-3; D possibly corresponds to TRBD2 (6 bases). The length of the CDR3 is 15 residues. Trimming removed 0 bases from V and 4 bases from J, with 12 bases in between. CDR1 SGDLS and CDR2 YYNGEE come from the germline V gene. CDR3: CASSVVGGNSDTQYF. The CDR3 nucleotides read TGTGCCAGCAGCGTAGTTGGCGGGAACTCAGATACGCAGTATTTT.

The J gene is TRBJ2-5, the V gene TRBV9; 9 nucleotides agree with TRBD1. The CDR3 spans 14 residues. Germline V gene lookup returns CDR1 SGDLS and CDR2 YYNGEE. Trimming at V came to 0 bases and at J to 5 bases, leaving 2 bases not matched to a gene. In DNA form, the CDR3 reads TGTGCCAGCAGCGTAGGGGGGACAGGGGAGACCCAGTACTTC. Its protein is CASSVGGTGETQYF.

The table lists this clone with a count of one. The CDR3 DNA follows: TGTGCCAGCAGTTCGTCAGGGGCCACTGAAGCTTTCTTT. Its protein is CASSSSGATEAFF. The V call is TRBV6-5, the J call TRBJ1-1; tentative D call: TRBD1 (6 bases). The V and J ends lost 4 bases and 4 bases respectively, with 10 bases between them. CDR3 length: 13 residues. The V gene's germline CDR1 is MNHEY and CDR2 SVGAGI.

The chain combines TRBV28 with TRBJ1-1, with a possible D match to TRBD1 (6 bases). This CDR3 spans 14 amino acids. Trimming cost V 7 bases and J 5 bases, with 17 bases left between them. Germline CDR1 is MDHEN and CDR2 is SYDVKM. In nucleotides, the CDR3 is TGTGCCAGCACGGGGGGCGGGTTGAGGACTGAAGCTTTCTTT. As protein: CASTGGGLRTEAFF.